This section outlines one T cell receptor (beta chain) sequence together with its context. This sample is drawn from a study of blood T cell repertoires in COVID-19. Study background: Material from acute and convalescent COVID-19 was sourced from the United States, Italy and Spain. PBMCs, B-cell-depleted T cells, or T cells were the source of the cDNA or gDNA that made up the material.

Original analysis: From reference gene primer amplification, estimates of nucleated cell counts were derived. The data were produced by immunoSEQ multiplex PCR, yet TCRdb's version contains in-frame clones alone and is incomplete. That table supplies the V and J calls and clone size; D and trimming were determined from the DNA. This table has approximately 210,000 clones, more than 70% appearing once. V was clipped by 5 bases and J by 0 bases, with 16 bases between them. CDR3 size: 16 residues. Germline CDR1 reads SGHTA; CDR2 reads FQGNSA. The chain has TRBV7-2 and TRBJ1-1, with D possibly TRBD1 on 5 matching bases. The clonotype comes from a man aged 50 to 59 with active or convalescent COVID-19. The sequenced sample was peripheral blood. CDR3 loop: CASSPKGNFMNTEAFF. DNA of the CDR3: TGTGCCAGCAGCCCTAAGGGGAACTTCATGAACACTGAAGCTTTCTTT.